One and the same sample provided the 22 T cell receptor beta chains below, sequenced in a study of metastatic and nonmetastatic thyroid tumors. Every patient was untreated before thyroid surgery. TCRdb reprocessed the PCR reads via MiXCR. Among about 69,000 clones listed, 13% to 15% were seen once. Specimen: blood. All receptors come from a male donor with papillary thyroid cancer or a benign thyroid nodule (not recorded which). Some clones in this sample may be carry-over from other donors' samples.

As to this clone: A read error may produce the germline difference seen at one junction end. This chain links TRBV27 with TRBJ1-3; 10 nucleotides match TRBD1. The germline V gene has CDR1 MNHEY and CDR2 SMNVEV (reference sequence). This CDR3 is 15 amino acids long. The CDR3, as DNA: TGTGCCAGCCGTAGGGACAGGGGTAGTGGAAACACAATATATTTT. It codes for CASRRDRGSGNTIYF.

About this clone: A much more abundant neighbour one base away suggests this may be a read error. This specimen includes other DNA sequences encoding the same CDR3. The chain recombines TRBV4-1 with TRBJ2-1, with TRBD2 matching over 13 bases. Germline assignment: CDR1 MGHRA and CDR2 YSYEKL. This CDR3 is 18 amino acids long. The CDR3 region has the DNA TGCGCCAGCAGCCATTCGACTTGGACTAGCGGGAGCCACAATGAGCAATTCTTC. It is translated as CASSHSTWTSGSHNEQFF.

This clone was counted only a few times. A much more abundant neighbour one base away suggests this may be a read error. V gene TRBV7-9 combines with J gene TRBJ2-1; D may be TRBD1 (6 bases). The CDR3 is made up of 12 amino acids. From germline, CDR1 is SEHNR and CDR2 FQNEAQ (reference sequence). Deletions cut 7 bases from V and 9 bases from J, with 13 bases between. For the CDR3, the DNA is TGTGCCAGCACCCAAGGGGGAGTTGAGCAGTTCTTC. Translating gives CASTQGGVEQFF. Full variable domain (rest looked up from reference TRBV7-9 and TRBJ2-1): DTGVSQNPRHKITKRGQNVTFRCDPISEHNRLYWYRQTLGQGPEFLTYFQNEAQLEKSRLLSDRFSAERPKGSFSTLEIQRTEQGDSAMYLCASTQGGVEQFFGPGTRLTVL.

This clone was counted many times. The chain links TRBV20-1 to TRBJ1-6, with a possible D match to TRBD1 (5 bases). This CDR3 region has 13 residues. With 0 bases removed from V and 9 bases from J, the gap between germline ends came to 9 bases. Germline V gene sequence: CDR1 DFQATT, CDR2 SNEGSKA (reference sequence). CDR3: CSAREAGISPLHF. The DNA for the CDR3 is TGCAGTGCTAGAGAAGCAGGGATTTCACCCCTCCACTTT.

The chain employs TRBV28 and TRBJ2-7, with no clear D. CDR3 length equals 11 residues. Looked up from germline, CDR1 is MDHEN and CDR2 is SYDVKM. The ends were cut back, 2 bases at V and 9 bases at J, with 8 bases in the middle. The CDR3 DNA reads TGTGCCAGCAGTTTAAGTCCGGTGCAGTACTTC. Translating gives CASSLSPVQYF.

This clone came up a few times. The V gene is TRBV27, the J gene TRBJ2-7; D gene unclear. This CDR3 contains 17 residues. Germline CDR1 is MNHEY and CDR2 is SMNVEV (reference sequence). Trimming pared 1 base from V and 4 bases from J, leaving 20 bases between. The CDR3: CASSLLSYSWSSYEQYF. The CDR3 DNA follows: TGTGCCAGCAGTTTATTGTCGTACTCCTGGAGCTCTTACGAGCAGTACTTC.

This clone was observed at least ten times. V usage is TRBV5-6 and J usage is TRBJ2-7; no reliable D call. With 0 bases removed from V and 1 base from J, the gap between germline ends came to 5 bases. The germline gives CDR1 SGHDT, CDR2 YYEEEE. The CDR3 totals 13 residues. The CDR3 DNA reads as TGTGCCAGCAGCTTGGGAATTTCCTACGAGCAGTACTTC. It is translated as CASSLGISYEQYF. The variable domain in full, with the rest retrieved from reference TRBV5-6 and TRBJ2-7, is DAGVTQSPTHLIKTRGQQVTLRCSPKSGHDTVSWYQQALGQGPQFIFQYYEEEERQRGNFPDRFSGHQFPNYSSELNVNALLLGDSALYLCASSLGISYEQYFGPGTRLTVT.

This clone occurred a few times. The chain joins TRBV7-3 to TRBJ2-1, with 12 positions matching TRBD2. V shed 0 bases and J 7 bases; nucleotides not matched to a gene: 4. The CDR3 length is 16 residues. Per germline, CDR1 SGHTA and CDR2 FQGTGA. The CDR3 DNA follows: TGTGCCAGCAGCTTAACCCTAGCGGGGGGGCAAAATGAGCAGTTCTTC. Encoded protein: CASSLTLAGGQNEQFF.

This clone was seen at least ten times. This chain uses TRBV5-1 with TRBJ1-6; 7 nucleotides align to TRBD1. V shed 1 base and J 5 bases; nucleotides not matched to a gene: 3. Germline lookup yields CDR1 SGHRS and CDR2 YFSETQ. This CDR3 has 15 amino acids. CDR3 residues: CASSLTTGNNSPLHF. Here the CDR3 DNA reads TGCGCCAGCAGCTTGACGACAGGGAATAATTCACCCCTCCACTTT.

The genes are TRBV6-4 and TRBJ1-3; D gene uncertain. V shed 0 bases and J shed 4 bases, with 22 bases lying between them. Germline CDR1 is MRHNA and CDR2 is SNTAGT. This CDR3 contains 19 residues. The CDR3 here is CASSDSAPHSGISGNTIYF. The CDR3, as DNA: TGTGCCAGCAGTGACTCGGCCCCTCACAGTGGTATCTCCGGAAACACCATATATTTT.

This clone was counted ten times or more. This rearrangement joins TRBV10-1 to TRBJ1-1; 9 bases are a match to TRBD1. Trimming cost V 5 bases and J 0 bases; bases outside gene matches: 10. The CDR3 has 17 amino acids. The germline gives CDR1 WNHNN, CDR2 SYGVQD (reference sequence). The CDR3 loop is CASSYRGRGGMNTEAFF. CDR3 DNA sequence: TGCGCCAGCAGTTACAGGGGGCGCGGGGGGATGAACACTGAAGCTTTCTTT.

This clone has a count of ten or more. A clone one base away is much larger, so this may be a read error. CDR3 region: CASSFQGWDQPQHF. CDR3 nucleotide sequence: TGTGCCAGCAGTTTTCAGGGTTGGGATCAGCCCCAGCATTTT. V is TRBV27 and J is TRBJ1-5; TRBD1 might be the D (5 bases). This CDR3 contains 14 residues. V lost 3 bases and J lost 5, with 11 bases in between. Germline CDR1 MNHEY, CDR2 SMNVEV (reference sequence).

The DNA of the CDR3 is TGTGCCAGCACCCTTAGTCCCCACCTGGGCGAGCAGTTCTTC. Its translation: CASTLSPHLGEQFF. The rearrangement uses TRBV6-1 and TRBJ2-1; D gene uncertain. Looked up from germline, CDR1 is MNHNS and CDR2 is SASEGT. The CDR3 sequence is 14 residues long. Between the trimmed V and J ends, which lost 7 bases and 10 bases, there was a span of 20 bases.

The rearrangement joins TRBV20-1 to TRBJ2-3; D gene ambiguous. Per germline, CDR1 DFQATT and CDR2 SNEGSKA (reference sequence). This CDR3 is built from 17 residues. Deletions cut 3 bases from V and 0 bases from J, with 19 bases between. CDR3 region: CSARALFGLASTDTQYF. The CDR3 bases are TGCAGTGCTAGGGCTTTATTTGGCCTCGCTAGCACAGATACGCAGTATTTT.

There are many counts of this clone. The chain employs TRBV4-1 and TRBJ2-1; tentative D call: TRBD2 (6 bases). Germline V CDR1 and CDR2: MGHRA, YSYEKL. The length of the CDR3 is 14 residues. Trimming took 1 base from V and 4 from J, leaving 8 bases between them. CDR3 DNA sequence: TGCGCCAGCAGCCAAGCTAGCGCTTACAATGAGCAGTTCTTC. As protein: CASSQASAYNEQFF.

This clone has only a few counts. This may come from a read error, since a much larger clone is one base off. V is TRBV7-2 and J is TRBJ2-5, with 7 bases that match TRBD2. V lost 0 bases to trimming and J lost 7 bases; unmatched junction nucleotides: 8. The CDR3 runs to 15 residues. The germline CDR1 and CDR2 sequences are SGHTA and FQGNSA. The CDR3 nucleotides read TGTGCCAGCAGCTTAGCGTGGGGGGGAAGGAGGACCCAGTACTTC. Its translation: CASSLAWGGRRTQYF.

This clone was observed at least ten times. As DNA, the CDR3 is TGTGCCAGCAGCTCCCTAGCCTATGGCTACACCTTC. It codes for CASSSLAYGYTF. This chain uses TRBV7-2 with TRBJ1-2; D not certain. Germline V gene data show CDR1 as SGHTA and CDR2 as FQGNSA. The CDR3 spans 12 residues. V lost 4 bases, J lost 4 bases, and 7 bases lay in between.

The rearrangement uses TRBV11-2 and TRBJ2-1; 7 bases line up with TRBD2. Germline CDR1 and CDR2: SGHAT and FQNNGV. Trimming took 3 bases from V and 1 from J; bases not matched to a gene: 9. CDR3 length equals 17 residues. Written as DNA, the CDR3 is TGTGCCAGCAGCTTTGGCGGGAGACATGAATCCTACAATGAGCAGTTCTTC. Amino acids: CASSFGGRHESYNEQFF.

This clone has ten or more counts. The J gene is TRBJ1-1, the V gene TRBV7-8; D is perhaps TRBD1 (6 bases). CDR1 is SGHVS and CDR2 is FQNEAQ in the germline V gene. V lost 5 bases and J lost 5, with 9 bases in between. This CDR3 spans 12 amino acids. CDR3 sequence: CASSPGTTEAFF. The CDR3 nucleotides are TGTGCCAGCAGCCCCGGGACAACTGAAGCTTTCTTT.

CDR3 in amino acids: CASSPREAGGINEQFF. CDR3 DNA sequence: TGTGCCAGCAGCCCCCGGGAAGCGGGAGGTATAAATGAGCAGTTCTTC. The chain employs TRBV7-6 and TRBJ2-1, with 9 bases matching TRBD2. Germline trimming cut 5 bases from V and 7 bases from J; bases unmatched to any gene: 12. Germline V gene lookup returns CDR1 SGHVS and CDR2 FNYEAQ. This CDR3 is 16 amino acids long.

Only a few counts were recorded for this clone. Mismatch with germline at one junction end may stem from a read error. Other DNA sequences within the sample encode an identical CDR3. The chain couples TRBV9 to TRBJ2-1; D might be TRBD2 (5 bases). The CDR3 is made up of 15 amino acids. CDR1 and CDR2 from the germline V gene are SGDLS and YYNGEE. CDR3 nucleotide sequence: TGCGCCAGCAGCGAGGGCGGGCTCTCCTACAATGAGCAGTTCTTC. Its translation: CASSEGGLSYNEQFF. The full variable domain, in which reference TRBV9 and TRBJ2-1 provide the parts outside the CDR3, is DSGVTQTPKHLITATGQRVTLRCSPRSGDLSVYWYQQSLDQGLQFLIQYYNGEERAKGNILERFSAQQFPDLHSELNLSSLELGDSALYFCASSEGGLSYNEQFFGPGTRLTVL.

This clone has a count of ten or more. The rearrangement uses TRBV3-1 and TRBJ2-4; TRBD2 might be the D (5 bases). V was trimmed by 4 bases and J by 3 bases, leaving 10 bases between them. This CDR3 contains 14 residues. Germline CDR1 reads LGHDT; CDR2 reads YNNKEL (reference sequence). The CDR3 region has the DNA TGTGCCAGCAGCCTCGAAGGAGGCAAAAACATTCAGTACTTC. As protein: CASSLEGGKNIQYF.